What follows are 21 T cell receptor beta chains derived from one specimen sequenced in a study of CD8+CD57+ T cells in acquired aplastic anemia (dated 2018 in TCRdb). Flow cytometry had shown CD8+CD57+ cell expansion in the patients selected for sequencing. The reads were generated on an Illumina HiSeq 2000. Profiling of TCR beta VDJ combinations and CDR3 sequences used genomic DNA as the template. TCRdb reran the public reads through fastp at Q25 and MiXCR, keeping productive beta chains. CDR3 protein sequences are deduplicated, and each keeps its most common genes and DNA. In this sample the table shows about 160,000 distinct CDR3 sequences, 40% to 50% of which occur a single time. Together, the top ten hold more than 30% of the sample. The sequencing sample was made of sorted CD4+, CD8+, or CD8+CD57+ T cells (not recorded which) from PBMCs. These receptor sequences come from a human donor with aplastic anemia.

V is TRBV7-8 and J is TRBJ1-2; D is unclear. V was cut by 1 base and J by 4 bases, with 13 bases left in between. Germline CDR1 is SGHVS and CDR2 is FQNEAQ. CDR3 length: 15 residues. CDR3: CASSLVGQIAYGYTF. CDR3 DNA: TGTGCCAGCAGCTTAGTCGGGCAGATCGCCTATGGCTACACCTTC.

The gene calls are TRBV15 and TRBJ1-6; D gene unclear. The CDR3 loop spans 13 amino acids. The germline gives CDR1 LNHNV, CDR2 YYDKDF (reference sequence). V dropped 1 base and J dropped 7 bases, with 5 bases sitting between them. CDR3 in DNA: TGTGCCACCAGCAGAGGATCGAATTCACCCCTCCACTTT. Protein sequence: CATSRGSNSPLHF.

This chain connects TRBV7-9 to TRBJ2-7; D unresolved. V lost 5 bases to trimming and J lost 4 bases, with 6 bases between them. The CDR3 length is 11 residues. CDR1 SEHNR and CDR2 FQNEAQ come from the germline V gene (reference sequence). The CDR3, as DNA: TGTGCCAGCAGCAAGGGTTACGAGCAGTACTTC. Protein product: CASSKGYEQYF.

The gene calls are TRBV19 and TRBJ2-2; D is unresolved. Per the germline V gene, CDR1 is LNHDA and CDR2 is SQIVND (reference sequence). V was cut by 6 bases and J by 0 bases, with 8 bases left in between. This CDR3 is 14 amino acids long. CDR3: CASSLQSNTGELFF. The DNA of the CDR3 is TGTGCCAGTAGCCTTCAGTCGAACACCGGGGAGCTGTTTTTT.

This clonotype came up many times. V and J are TRBV5-8 and TRBJ1-4; 8 bases match TRBD1. With 3 bases clipped from V and 7 bases from J, the junction kept 2 bases outside the gene matches. The CDR3 extends over 13 amino acids. Germline lookup yields CDR1 SGHTS and CDR2 YDEGEE. The CDR3 DNA sequence: TGTGCCAGCAGCTGGACAGGGCGTGAAAAACTGTTTTTT. Encoded protein: CASSWTGREKLFF.

The chain employs TRBV7-9 and TRBJ1-6; no clear D. CDR1 and CDR2 (germline): SEHNR, FQNEAQ (reference sequence). The CDR3 has 12 amino acids. The germline V and J ends were trimmed by 7 bases and 5 bases, with 6 bases remaining between them. CDR3 nucleotide sequence: TGTGCCAGCACCCTTCATAATTCACCCCTCCACTTT. The encoded protein is CASTLHNSPLHF. The variable domain in full, with the rest retrieved from reference TRBV7-9 and TRBJ1-6, is DTGVSQNPRHKITKRGQNVTFRCDPISEHNRLYWYRQTLGQGPEFLTYFQNEAQLEKSRLLSDRFSAERPKGSFSTLEIQRTEQGDSAMYLCASTLHNSPLHFGNGTRLTVT.

V and J are TRBV25-1 and TRBJ2-3; D unresolved. Trimming stripped 8 bases from V and 6 bases from J, with 9 bases between. This CDR3 spans 11 amino acids. The germline CDR1 and CDR2 sequences are MGHDK and SYGVNS. CDR3 protein: CASGTTDTQYF. The DNA of the CDR3 is TGTGCCAGCGGTACTACTGATACGCAGTATTTT.

This clonotype was seen ten or more times. The rearrangement links TRBV19 to TRBJ2-1, with TRBD1 as a possible D gene (5 bases). V was pared by 4 bases and J by 12 bases, with 16 bases between. CDR3 length equals 13 residues. The germline CDR1 and CDR2 sequences are LNHDA and SQIVND (reference sequence). The CDR3 nucleotides read TGTGCCAGTAGTACTAAAACAGGCCCCGGGCAGTTCTTC. Protein product: CASSTKTGPGQFF.

This clonotype was found many times. This sequence joins TRBV7-9 and TRBJ2-7, with 10 bases identical to TRBD1. Trimming at V came to 6 bases and at J to 6 bases, leaving 11 bases not matched to a gene. The CDR3 sequence is 15 residues long. CDR1 is SEHNR, CDR2 FQNEAQ, per germline (reference sequence). The DNA of the CDR3 is TGTGCCAGCAGTTTTGCCGGGACAGGGGTTCTCGAGCAGTACTTC. Translation gives CASSFAGTGVLEQYF. The variable domain in full, completed from reference TRBV7-9 and TRBJ2-7, reads DTGVSQNPRHKITKRGQNVTFRCDPISEHNRLYWYRQTLGQGPEFLTYFQNEAQLEKSRLLSDRFSAERPKGSFSTLEIQRTEQGDSAMYLCASSFAGTGVLEQYFGPGTRLTVT.

This clonotype came up many times. This sequence joins TRBV7-9 and TRBJ1-1; D might be TRBD1 (6 bases). This CDR3 has 15 amino acids. From germline, CDR1 is SEHNR and CDR2 FQNEAQ (reference sequence). The V and J ends lost 1 base and 1 base respectively, with 10 bases between them. The CDR3 reads CASSLVMGANTEAFF. The CDR3, as DNA: TGTGCCAGCAGCTTAGTGATGGGGGCGAACACTGAAGCTTTCTTT.

This clonotype was observed many times. The chain recombines TRBV7-3 with TRBJ2-3; maybe TRBD2 (6 bases). Trimming removed 3 bases from V and 1 base from J, with 14 bases in between. This CDR3 is built from 16 residues. The germline V gene has CDR1 SGHTA and CDR2 FQGTGA. In DNA, the CDR3 is TGTGCCAGCAGCTTGCGGGCGGGGATAGGCACAGATACGCAGTATTTT. This sequence encodes CASSLRAGIGTDTQYF.

This clonotype was seen ten or more times. The rearrangement joins TRBV30 to TRBJ2-1; TRBD1 might be the D (5 bases). The CDR3 spans 11 residues. Germline CDR1 and CDR2: GTSNPN and SVGIG (reference sequence). Between the trimmed V and J ends, which lost 2 bases and 6 bases, there was a span of 5 bases. This CDR3 is CAWSTGNEQFF. The CDR3 coding sequence is TGTGCCTGGAGTACAGGCAATGAGCAGTTCTTC.

The chain couples TRBV24-1 to TRBJ1-6; 8 bases are a match to TRBD1. There are 13 residues in the CDR3. Per germline, CDR1 KGHDR and CDR2 SFDVKD. V dropped 8 bases and J dropped 8; count of bases not matched to a gene: 4. CDR3 residues: CATNRTGYSPLHF. CDR3 DNA: TGTGCCACCAATCGGACAGGGTATTCACCCCTCCACTTT.

This clonotype showed up just once. The CDR3 sequence: CASSPYAGHQETQYF. CDR3 DNA: TGTGCCAGCAGCCCCTACGCGGGGCACCAAGAGACCCAGTACTTC. The chain joins TRBV2 to TRBJ2-5; D might be TRBD2 (6 bases). V lost 6 bases and J lost 0, with 14 bases in between. The V gene's germline CDR1 is SNHLY and CDR2 FYNNEI. This CDR3 has 15 residues.

This clonotype is a singleton in its sample. The chain has TRBV27 and TRBJ2-2, with D perhaps TRBD1 (5 bases). This CDR3 has 16 amino acids. V lost 6 bases, J lost 0 bases, and 14 bases lay in between. Germline V gene sequence: CDR1 MNHEY, CDR2 SMNVEV (reference sequence). The CDR3 DNA is TGTGCCAGCAGCCCCCTAGACAGAGCGAACACCGGGGAGCTGTTTTTT. Translating gives CASSPLDRANTGELFF.

This chain connects TRBV9 to TRBJ1-2, with unresolved D. The germline V gene has CDR1 SGDLS and CDR2 YYNGEE. With 4 bases removed from V and 4 bases from J, the gap between germline ends came to 11 bases. This CDR3 comprises 13 residues. The CDR3 here is CASSPNRSYGYTF. The CDR3 bases are TGTGCCAGCAGCCCCAACCGGAGCTATGGCTACACCTTC.

This clonotype was counted at least ten times. The J gene is TRBJ1-1, the V gene TRBV9; weak D call: TRBD1 (6 bases). With 4 bases removed from V and 0 bases from J, the gap between germline ends came to 13 bases. CDR1 and CDR2 from the germline V gene are SGDLS and YYNGEE. CDR3 length: 15 residues. Here the CDR3 reads CASSPGGGMNTEAFF. CDR3 DNA: TGTGCCAGCAGCCCCGGGGGGGGCATGAACACTGAAGCTTTCTTT.

This clonotype was seen at least ten times. V gene TRBV4-1 combines with J gene TRBJ2-7; D not certain. Trimming stripped 0 bases from V and 0 bases from J, with 6 bases between. Germline V gene sequence: CDR1 MGHRA, CDR2 YSYEKL. The CDR3 has 14 amino acids. DNA of the CDR3: TGCGCCAGCAGCCAAGACCCCGCCTCCTACGAGCAGTACTTC. Encoded protein: CASSQDPASYEQYF.

V is TRBV2 and J is TRBJ1-5; 7 bases agree with TRBD1. This CDR3 is built from 15 residues. Germline V gene sequence: CDR1 SNHLY, CDR2 FYNNEI. V shed 1 base and J 1 base; nucleotides not matched to a gene: 1. The CDR3 region is CASSEEGASNQPQHF. In DNA, the CDR3 is TGTGCCAGCAGTGAAGAGGGGGCAAGCAATCAGCCCCAGCATTTT. Full variable domain (remainder filled in from reference TRBV2 and TRBJ1-5): EPEVTQTPSHQVTQMGQEVILRCVPISNHLYFYWYRQILGQKVEFLVSFYNNEISEKSEIFDDQFSVERPDGSNFTLKIRSTKLEDSAMYFCASSEEGASNQPQHFGDGTRLSIL.

This clonotype was seen at least ten times. The chain uses TRBV9 and TRBJ1-2, with a possible D match to TRBD1 (5 bases). V was clipped by 3 bases and J by 2 bases, with 17 bases between them. Per germline, CDR1 SGDLS and CDR2 YYNGEE. This CDR3 region has 16 residues. CDR3 sequence: CASSASSTGGNYGYTF. The CDR3 DNA is TGTGCCAGCAGCGCCTCATCTACGGGGGGGAACTATGGCTACACCTTC.

At least ten counts were recorded for this clonotype. The rearrangement links TRBV24-1 to TRBJ2-5, with D perhaps assigned TRBD1 or TRBD2 (5 bases each). The germline V and J ends were trimmed by 1 base and 1 base, with 15 bases remaining between them. Germline assignment: CDR1 KGHDR and CDR2 SFDVKD. CDR3 length: 17 residues. CDR3 residues: CATSDLKERGAQETQYF. The CDR3 DNA sequence: TGTGCCACCAGTGATTTAAAGGAAAGAGGGGCCCAAGAGACCCAGTACTTC.